This T cell receptor (beta chain) stems from a study of blood T cell repertoires in COVID-19. Germline-derived CDR1 and CDR2 are MGHRA and YSYEKL. The ends were cut back, 4 bases at V and 5 bases at J, with 16 bases in the middle. CDR3 length: 15 residues. In the original workflow: Amplification with reference gene primers provided the estimates of nucleated cell counts. This table comes from immunoSEQ multiplex PCR, and its TCRdb copy is limited to in-frame clones, with some not included. That table gives V, J and clone size, and the DNA gave D and trimming. In the table there are 350,000 to 400,000 clones, about nine tenths of which are singletons.

This TCR was sampled from a woman aged 40 to 50 who had been exposed to COVID-19. Sequencing input: PBMCs or T cells enriched from blood (not recorded which). The chain combines TRBV4-1 with TRBJ2-3; D gene uncertain. The CDR3 nucleotides are TGCGCCAGCAGCCCCGTACCGAGTCCCGGAGATACGCAGTATTTT. It encodes CASSPVPSPGDTQYF.